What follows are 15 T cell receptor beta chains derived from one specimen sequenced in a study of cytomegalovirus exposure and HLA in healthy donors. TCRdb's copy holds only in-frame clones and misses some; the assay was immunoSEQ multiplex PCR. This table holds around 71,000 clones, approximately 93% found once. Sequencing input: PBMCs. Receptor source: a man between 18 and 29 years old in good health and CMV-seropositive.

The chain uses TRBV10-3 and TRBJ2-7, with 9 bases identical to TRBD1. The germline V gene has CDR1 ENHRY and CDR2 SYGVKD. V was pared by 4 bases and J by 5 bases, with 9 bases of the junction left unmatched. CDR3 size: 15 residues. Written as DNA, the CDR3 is TGTGCCATCAGTGCGCGGGGACAGGGTACCGACGAGCAGTACTTC. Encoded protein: CAISARGQGTDEQYF.

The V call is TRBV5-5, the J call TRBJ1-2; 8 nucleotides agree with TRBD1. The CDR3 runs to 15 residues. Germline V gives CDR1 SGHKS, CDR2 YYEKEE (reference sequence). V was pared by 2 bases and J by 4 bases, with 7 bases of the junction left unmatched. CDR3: CASSFDRGPGYGYTF. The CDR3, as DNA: TGTGCCAGCAGCTTCGACAGGGGCCCAGGCTATGGCTACACCTTC.

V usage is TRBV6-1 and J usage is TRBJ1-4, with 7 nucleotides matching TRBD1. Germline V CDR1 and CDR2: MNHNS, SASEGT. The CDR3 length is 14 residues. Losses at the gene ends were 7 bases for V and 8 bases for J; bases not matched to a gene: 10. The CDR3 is CASTNRGVWEKLFF. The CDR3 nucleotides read TGTGCCAGCACCAACAGGGGAGTTTGGGAAAAACTGTTTTTT.

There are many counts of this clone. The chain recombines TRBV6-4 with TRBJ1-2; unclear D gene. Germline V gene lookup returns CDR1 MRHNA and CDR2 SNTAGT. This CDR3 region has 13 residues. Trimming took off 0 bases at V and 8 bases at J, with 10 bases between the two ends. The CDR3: CASSDSEGGGYTF. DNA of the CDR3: TGTGCCAGCAGTGACTCGGAGGGCGGCGGCTACACCTTC.

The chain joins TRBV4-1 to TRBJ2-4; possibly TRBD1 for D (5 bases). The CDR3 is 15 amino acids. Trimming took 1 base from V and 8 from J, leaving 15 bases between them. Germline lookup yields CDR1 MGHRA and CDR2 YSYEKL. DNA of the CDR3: TGCGCCAGCAGCCAAGTCTCACAGGCTGGATACATTCAGTACTTC. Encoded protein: CASSQVSQAGYIQYF.

The CDR3 region has the DNA TGTGCCAGCTCACCACCGGTGTTTCTAGCGGGAGGGTCCTCCTACAATGAGCAGTTCTTC. Translation gives CASSPPVFLAGGSSYNEQFF. This rearrangement joins TRBV18 to TRBJ2-1; 12 bases align to TRBD2. The J segment lost 0 bases and the V segment lost 0 bases, leaving 9 bases of the junction unmatched. The germline V gene has CDR1 KGHSH and CDR2 LQKENI. The CDR3 runs to 20 residues.

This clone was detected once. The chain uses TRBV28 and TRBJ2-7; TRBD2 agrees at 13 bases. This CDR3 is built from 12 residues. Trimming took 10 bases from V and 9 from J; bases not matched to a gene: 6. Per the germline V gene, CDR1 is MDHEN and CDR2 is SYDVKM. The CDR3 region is CATGLAGLMQYF. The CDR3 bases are TGTGCCACGGGACTAGCGGGACTAATGCAGTACTTC.

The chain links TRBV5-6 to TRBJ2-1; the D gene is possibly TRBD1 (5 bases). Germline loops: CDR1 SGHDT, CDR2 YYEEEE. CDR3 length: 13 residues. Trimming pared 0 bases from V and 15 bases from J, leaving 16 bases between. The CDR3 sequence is CASSLAIEQDLFF. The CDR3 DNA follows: TGTGCCAGCAGCTTGGCCATAGAACAGGATCTGTTCTTC.

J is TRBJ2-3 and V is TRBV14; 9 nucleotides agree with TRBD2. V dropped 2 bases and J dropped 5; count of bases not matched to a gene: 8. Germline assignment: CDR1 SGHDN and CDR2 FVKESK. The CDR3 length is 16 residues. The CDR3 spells CASSQRLAGSIDTQYF. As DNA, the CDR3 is TGTGCCAGCAGCCAAAGGCTAGCGGGGTCCATAGATACGCAGTATTTT.

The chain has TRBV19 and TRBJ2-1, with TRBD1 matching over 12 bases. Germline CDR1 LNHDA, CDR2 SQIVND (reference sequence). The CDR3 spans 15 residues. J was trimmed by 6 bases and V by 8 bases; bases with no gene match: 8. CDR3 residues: CASEPGTGGINEQFF. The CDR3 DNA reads TGTGCCAGTGAACCCGGGACAGGGGGCATCAATGAGCAGTTCTTC.

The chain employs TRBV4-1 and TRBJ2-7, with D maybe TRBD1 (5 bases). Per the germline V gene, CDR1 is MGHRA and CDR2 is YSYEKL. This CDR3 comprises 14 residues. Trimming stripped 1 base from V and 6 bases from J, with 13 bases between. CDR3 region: CASSQGQTWAEQYF. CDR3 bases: TGCGCCAGCAGCCAAGGACAGACATGGGCCGAGCAGTACTTC.

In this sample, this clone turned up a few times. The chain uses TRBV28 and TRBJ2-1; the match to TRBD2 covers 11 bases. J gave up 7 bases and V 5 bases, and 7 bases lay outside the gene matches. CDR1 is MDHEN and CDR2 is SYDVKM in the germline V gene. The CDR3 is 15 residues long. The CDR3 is CASSLLAGDLNEQFF. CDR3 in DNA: TGTGCCAGCAGTCTACTAGCGGGAGATTTAAATGAGCAGTTCTTC.

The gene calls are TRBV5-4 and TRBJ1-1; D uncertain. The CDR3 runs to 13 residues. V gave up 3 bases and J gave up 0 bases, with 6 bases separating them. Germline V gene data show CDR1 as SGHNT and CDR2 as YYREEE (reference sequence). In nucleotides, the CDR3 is TGTGCCAGCAGCTGGGAGATGAACACTGAAGCTTTCTTT. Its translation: CASSWEMNTEAFF. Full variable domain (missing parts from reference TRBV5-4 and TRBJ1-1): ETGVTQSPTHLIKTRGQQVTLRCSSQSGHNTVSWYQQALGQGPQFIFQYYREEENGRGNFPPRFSGLQFPNYSSELNVNALELDDSALYLCASSWEMNTEAFFGQGTRLTVV.

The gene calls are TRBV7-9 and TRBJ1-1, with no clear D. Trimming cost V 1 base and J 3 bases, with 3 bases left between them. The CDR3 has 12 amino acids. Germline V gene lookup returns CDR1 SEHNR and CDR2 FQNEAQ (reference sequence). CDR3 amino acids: CASSLEHTEAFF. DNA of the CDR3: TGTGCCAGCAGCTTAGAGCACACTGAAGCTTTCTTT.

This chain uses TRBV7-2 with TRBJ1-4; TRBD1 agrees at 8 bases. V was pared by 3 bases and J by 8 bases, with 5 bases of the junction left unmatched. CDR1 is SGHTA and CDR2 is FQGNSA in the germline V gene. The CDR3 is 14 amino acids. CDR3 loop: CASSFRQGSEKLFF. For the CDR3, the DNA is TGTGCCAGCAGCTTTAGACAGGGGAGCGAAAAACTGTTTTTT.